Below, 20 T cell receptor beta chains from the same sample are listed, as sequenced in a study of shared T cell receptors in the human thymus. Here immunoSEQ multiplex PCR was the method, and the copy in TCRdb shows in-frame clones only, minus some. The sample lists hundreds of thousands of clones; around nine tenths were seen once. The same specimen was also included in a second study, on human thymus T cells.

The sample consisted of thymocytes. These receptors came from a boy less than two years old with a congenital heart defect.

J is TRBJ2-1 and V is TRBV19; 8 bases fit TRBD1. The CDR3 runs 16 residues. Trimming took 3 bases from V and 7 from J; bases not matched to a gene: 11. In germline, CDR1 is LNHDA, CDR2 SQIVND (reference sequence). The CDR3 DNA follows: TGTGCCAGTAGTATCGACATACAGGGGGAGACGAATGAGCAGTTCTTC. As protein: CASSIDIQGETNEQFF.

The CDR3 DNA follows: TGTGCCAGCAGCCCGAGGCGGGGGTTCTATGGCTACACCTTC. Translated: CASSPRRGFYGYTF. The chain recombines TRBV7-9 with TRBJ1-2; a possible D gene is TRBD1 (5 bases). Germline V CDR1 and CDR2: SEHNR, FQNEAQ (reference sequence). The CDR3 covers 14 residues. Between the trimmed V and J ends, which lost 5 bases and 4 bases, there was a span of 14 bases.

The J gene is TRBJ1-4, the V gene TRBV28; 8 nucleotides match TRBD1. Germline CDR1 is MDHEN and CDR2 is SYDVKM. The V and J ends lost 7 bases and 8 bases, in that order; junction bases with no gene match: 9. The CDR3 covers 14 residues. This chain's CDR3 is CASTPTGASEKLFF. DNA for the CDR3: TGTGCCAGCACTCCGACAGGGGCGTCGGAAAAACTGTTTTTT.

The chain combines TRBV7-3 with TRBJ2-1; 9 bases line up with TRBD2. Germline-derived CDR1 and CDR2 are SGHTA and FQGTGA. There are 21 residues in the CDR3. V lost 1 base to trimming and J lost 6 bases; unmatched junction nucleotides: 22. CDR3 loop: CASSLIGGVNSGSINGNEQFF. In nucleotides, the CDR3 is TGTGCCAGCAGCTTAATCGGGGGGGTAAATAGCGGGAGTATAAACGGCAATGAGCAGTTCTTC.

This sequence joins TRBV11-3 and TRBJ2-7; tentatively, D is TRBD1 (6 bases). This CDR3 spans 13 amino acids. The germline gives CDR1 SGHNT, CDR2 YENEEA. V lost 5 bases to trimming and J lost 4 bases, with 12 bases between them. The CDR3 nucleotides are TGTGCCAGCAGCCCCAGGGGTGCTTACGAGCAGTACTTC. Translation: CASSPRGAYEQYF.

The rearrangement joins TRBV11-2 to TRBJ2-2, with D maybe TRBD2 (6 bases). V dropped 4 bases and J dropped 6 bases, with 21 bases sitting between them. Germline V gene sequence: CDR1 SGHAT, CDR2 FQNNGV. CDR3 size: 17 residues. The CDR3 region is CASSSSGRAGPSGELFF. CDR3 DNA sequence: TGTGCCAGCAGCTCCAGCGGTAGGGCGGGACCTTCCGGGGAGCTGTTTTTT.

The J gene is TRBJ1-3, the V gene TRBV10-3; D is perhaps TRBD1 (5 bases). V lost 0 bases, J lost 2 bases, and 5 bases lay in between. The CDR3 runs to 14 residues. Germline V gene lookup returns CDR1 ENHRY and CDR2 SYGVKD. CDR3 DNA sequence: TGTGCCATCAGTGAGTCGACAGCTGGAAACACCATATATTTT. Translation gives CAISESTAGNTIYF.

This chain connects TRBV29-1 to TRBJ2-1, with 12 bases that match TRBD2. The CDR3 consists of 17 residues. Per germline, CDR1 SQVTM and CDR2 ANQGSEA. The trim removed 7 bases at V and 8 bases at J, leaving 18 bases unmatched. The CDR3 is CSADSSLGTSGRHEQFF. DNA for the CDR3: TGCAGCGCCGATTCTTCCCTCGGAACTAGCGGGAGGCATGAGCAGTTCTTC.

The V call is TRBV11-2, the J call TRBJ2-7, with D possibly being TRBD2 (5 bases). The V and J ends lost 5 bases and 5 bases respectively, with 13 bases between them. The germline V gene encodes CDR1 SGHAT and CDR2 FQNNGV. The CDR3 runs to 13 residues. The CDR3: CASSPRGIHEQYF. CDR3 nucleotide sequence: TGTGCCAGCAGCCCCCGAGGGATCCACGAGCAGTACTTC.

The chain's CDR3 is CASKNRQGFGYTF. As DNA, the CDR3 is TGTGCCAGCAAAAACCGACAGGGCTTTGGCTACACCTTC. The chain couples TRBV19 to TRBJ1-2; 7 bases fit TRBD1. CDR1 and CDR2 from the germline V gene are LNHDA and SQIVND (reference sequence). This CDR3 contains 13 residues. The J segment lost 7 bases and the V segment lost 9 bases, leaving 11 bases of the junction unmatched.

The chain employs TRBV25-1 and TRBJ2-1; D is ambiguous. V lost 5 bases and J 0 bases, leaving 5 bases between the germline ends. This CDR3 has 13 residues. Germline-derived CDR1 and CDR2 are MGHDK and SYGVNS. The CDR3 sequence: CASSRISYNEQFF. The CDR3 DNA follows: TGTGCCAGCAGTCGTATCTCCTACAATGAGCAGTTCTTC.

This chain uses TRBV4-1 with TRBJ2-4, with D perhaps matching TRBD2 (6 bases). Germline CDR1 is MGHRA and CDR2 is YSYEKL. The CDR3 extends over 16 amino acids. Trimming stripped 0 bases from V and 0 bases from J, with 9 bases between. The CDR3 sequence: CASSQEVGGAKNIQYF. The CDR3 nucleotides read TGCGCCAGCAGCCAAGAAGTCGGGGGAGCCAAAAACATTCAGTACTTC.

This chain uses TRBV4-1 with TRBJ1-1; D not certain. The CDR3 runs to 16 residues. The germline gives CDR1 MGHRA, CDR2 YSYEKL. Deletions cut 5 bases from V and 1 base from J, with 17 bases between. The CDR3 bases are TGCGCCAGCAGCGAGGTTTTCGCGGAAAGGAACACTGAAGCTTTCTTT. It translates to CASSEVFAERNTEAFF.

The V gene is TRBV29-1, the J gene TRBJ2-3; unclear D gene. CDR1 is SQVTM, CDR2 ANQGSEA, per germline. The CDR3 extends over 14 amino acids. V was trimmed by 0 bases and J by 3 bases, leaving 10 bases between them. CDR3 in DNA: TGCAGCGTTGAAGACTACATACTAACAGATACGCAGTATTTT. Translating gives CSVEDYILTDTQYF.

The V gene is TRBV28, the J gene TRBJ1-2; 7 nucleotides align to TRBD1. The CDR3 is made up of 13 amino acids. CDR1 and CDR2 (germline): MDHEN, SYDVKM. Trimming at V came to 10 bases and at J to 4 bases, leaving 9 bases not matched to a gene. The CDR3 region has the DNA TGTGCCACACGCGACAGGGAGGCCTATGGCTACACCTTC. It codes for CATRDREAYGYTF.

The chain employs TRBV15 and TRBJ2-3, with 9 bases matching TRBD1. CDR3 length: 16 amino acids. V lost 3 bases and J lost 6; bases outside the gene matches: 10. Germline V gene data show CDR1 as LNHNV and CDR2 as YYDKDF (reference sequence). CDR3 nucleotide sequence: TGTGCCACCAGCAGCCCGGGACAGGGACCGACGGATACGCAGTATTTT. Translating it yields CATSSPGQGPTDTQYF.

J is TRBJ2-1 and V is TRBV18, with 9 bases aligning to TRBD1. Germline-derived CDR1 and CDR2 are KGHSH and LQKENI. CDR3 length: 14 amino acids. Losses at the gene ends were 3 bases for V and 6 bases for J; bases not matched to a gene: 3. The CDR3 sequence is CASSPGQGSNEQFF. CDR3 bases: TGTGCCAGCTCACCGGGACAGGGAAGCAATGAGCAGTTCTTC.

The V gene is TRBV7-8, the J gene TRBJ2-4; D may be TRBD1 (6 bases). This CDR3 has 14 residues. The V gene's germline CDR1 is SGHVS and CDR2 FQNEAQ. V lost 4 bases and J lost 8, with 15 bases in between. The CDR3 spells CASSWGPLGDIQYF. The DNA of the CDR3 is TGTGCCAGCAGCTGGGGGCCTCTCGGGGACATTCAGTACTTC.

This clone showed up just once. This chain uses TRBV6-1 with TRBJ1-1; D is uncertain. The CDR3 length is 13 residues. Trimming removed 2 bases from V and 4 bases from J, with 8 bases in between. Germline V gives CDR1 MNHNS, CDR2 SASEGT. CDR3 protein: CASSEPGVTEAFF. The CDR3 coding sequence is TGTGCCAGCAGTGAACCGGGTGTCACTGAAGCTTTCTTT.

The chain carries TRBV6-5 and TRBJ2-5, with 14 bases identical to TRBD2. The V gene end was trimmed by 5 bases and the J gene end by 5 bases; junction bases not matched to a gene: 4. This CDR3 comprises 15 residues. Per the germline V gene, CDR1 is MNHEY and CDR2 is SVGAGI. Here the CDR3 reads CASSTTSGRGETQYF. DNA for the CDR3: TGTGCCAGCAGTACGACTAGCGGGAGGGGTGAGACCCAGTACTTC.